These 2 T cell receptor beta chains share one sample of origin, sequenced in a study of low-dose radiotherapy and immunotherapy resistance in tumors. First-strand cDNA relied on TRAV- and TRBV-specific primers spanning alpha and beta chains. With a V-primer adapter and a constant-region primer, TCRs were amplified for approximately 20 PCR cycles. MiXCR, applied by TCRdb to the reads, yields one record per CDR3 protein. Among nearly 60,000 distinct CDR3 sequences listed, 20% to 25% were seen once. Regarding time point: after trial treatment. Treatment indicated: LDRT plus nivolumab, ipilimumab, low-dose cyclophosphamide and aspirin (RACIN trial). Sequenced here: PBMCs, sampled after low-dose radiotherapy plus immunotherapy. These receptors came from a male donor with prostate cancer.

There are many counts of this clonotype. Here the CDR3 reads CASSGAGTGAHEQYF. DNA for the CDR3: TGTGCCAGCAGCGGTGCCGGGACAGGTGCCCACGAGCAGTACTTC. The chain recombines TRBV5-4 with TRBJ2-7; 8 bases are a match to TRBD1. V lost 4 bases to trimming and J lost 5 bases; unmatched junction nucleotides: 11. Per germline, CDR1 SGHNT and CDR2 YYREEE (reference sequence). There are 15 residues in the CDR3.

This clonotype occurred many times. The chain employs TRBV29-1 and TRBJ2-5, with TRBD2 as a possible D gene (7 bases). CDR1 is SQVTM and CDR2 is ANQGSEA in the germline V gene. Deletions cut 6 bases from V and 5 bases from J, with 16 bases between. The CDR3 loop spans 13 amino acids. Written as DNA, the CDR3 is TGCAGCGTCGGGGGGCGGGAGCTGGAGACCCAGTACTTC. Translation: CSVGGRELETQYF.